This TCR beta chain stems from a study of T cell repertoires in cytomegalovirus infection. Turning to the study itself: Indicated by public TCR beta signatures were CMV infection and matching HLA type.

This clonotype was seen repeatedly, ten times or more. The antigen is undetermined. Study results and caveats: CMV-specific TCR beta clonotypes restricted by HLA-C were the ones dominating the ex vivo response. The cumulative frequency of public TCR beta families distinguished individuals who carried CMV together with the relevant HLA.

TCRdb reanalysed the reads using MiXCR and keeps one entry per CDR3 protein. Of roughly 230,000 distinct CDR3 sequences detected, about 15% appear once; the ten largest clones hold more than 45%. This CDR3 has 15 residues. With V trimmed by 0 bases and J by 6 bases, 6 bases remained unmatched. From germline, CDR1 is MNHNY and CDR2 SVGAGI (reference sequence). The sequenced sample consisted of CD8+ T cells from PBMCs. The receptor was isolated from a human donor in good health (CMV status not recorded). Some clones in this sample may be carry-over from other donors' samples. The V gene is TRBV6-6, the J gene TRBJ1-2, with 8 bases fitting TRBD1. As DNA, the CDR3 is TGTGCCAGCAGTTACTCGACAGGGGCAAGCGATGGCTACACCTTC. This encodes CASSYSTGASDGYTF.